This T cell receptor beta chain was sequenced during a study of a mutant IDH1 vaccine in newly diagnosed glioma. Study background: Standard pretreatment was either radiotherapy, temozolomide, or, for most, radiochemotherapy with temozolomide.

The time point is: baseline, week 1 (first vaccination visit). Stated treatment: pre-vaccination baseline after standard-of-care therapy. Data came from immunoSEQ multiplex PCR; TCRdb stores just in-frame clones and leaves some out. The sample has roughly 84,000 clones, approximately 80% seen once. CDR3 size: 12 residues. V lost 9 bases and J lost 0, with 6 bases in between. Per germline, CDR1 SNHLY and CDR2 FYNNEI. The sample in question was PBMCs, obtained from a glioma patient treated with radiotherapy, temozolomide or both. This TCR derives from a man in his forties with glioma. Some clones in this sample may be carry-over from other donors' samples. V is TRBV2 and J is TRBJ1-3; D unclear. The CDR3 is CASHSSGNTIYF. Here the CDR3 DNA reads TGTGCCAGTCACAGCTCTGGAAACACCATATATTTT.